The 25 T cell receptor beta chains listed next were all sequenced from one sample in a study of blood T cell repertoires in COVID-19. Sequenced by immunoSEQ multiplex PCR; TCRdb stores in-frame clones only, minus some. The sample holds hundreds of thousands of clones, approximately 87% seen once. The sequenced material came from peripheral blood. The receptors derive from a woman in her thirties or forties who had recovered from COVID-19.

The chain is built from TRBV13 and TRBJ1-2; D not certain. V was cut by 5 bases and J by 4 bases, with 14 bases left in between. Germline CDR1 reads PRHDT; CDR2 reads FYEKMQ (reference sequence). The CDR3 length is 14 residues. The CDR3 nucleotides read TGTGCCAGCAGCCTACGACATCTGATCTATGGCTACACCTTC. It specifies CASSLRHLIYGYTF.

This chain uses TRBV5-1 with TRBJ2-1, with 9 bases fitting TRBD2. CDR1 is SGHRS, CDR2 YFSETQ, per germline. This CDR3 is 17 amino acids long. Unmatched junction bases numbered 16, after V lost 4 bases and J lost 8 bases. The CDR3 sequence: CASSPDGPSGERHEQFF. Here the CDR3 DNA reads TGCGCCAGCAGCCCGGATGGCCCTAGCGGGGAGAGGCATGAGCAGTTCTTC.

The V gene is TRBV3-1 (or the pseudogene TRBV3-2), the J gene TRBJ2-1; tentatively, D is TRBD2 (5 bases). This CDR3 spans 14 amino acids. CDR1 LGHDT and CDR2 YNNKEL come from the germline V gene (reference sequence). V lost 4 bases, J lost 0 bases, and 7 bases lay in between. The CDR3 region has the DNA TGTGCCAGCAGCCTACGGGACTCCTACAATGAGCAGTTCTTC. This codes for CASSLRDSYNEQFF.

The rearrangement joins TRBV3-1 (or the pseudogene TRBV3-2) to TRBJ2-6; maybe TRBD1 (5 bases). Trimming took 1 base from V and 2 from J, leaving 6 bases between them. Germline CDR1 reads LGHDT; CDR2 reads YNNKEL (reference sequence). The CDR3 runs 15 residues. The chain's CDR3 is CASSQGGAGANVLTF. Written as DNA, the CDR3 is TGTGCCAGCAGCCAAGGGGGCGCTGGGGCCAACGTCCTGACTTTC.

The CDR3 sequence: CASIPIGYQGSDTEAFF. The CDR3 nucleotides are TGTGCCAGCATTCCTATTGGGTATCAGGGTTCCGACACTGAAGCTTTCTTT. The chain couples TRBV27 to TRBJ1-1, with TRBD1 as a possible D gene (5 bases). The CDR3 spans 17 residues. V gave up 7 bases and J gave up 3 bases, with 24 bases separating them. Germline CDR1 and CDR2: MNHEY and SMNVEV (reference sequence).

This chain connects TRBV6-5 to TRBJ2-7; 7 bases map to TRBD2. The CDR3 has 14 amino acids. Germline CDR1 reads MNHEY; CDR2 reads SVGAGI. After removal of 7 bases from V and 3 bases from J, the junction contained 9 bases not matched to a gene. The DNA of the CDR3 is TGTGCCAGCATGATCGGACTAGTGGGCTACGAGCAGTACTTC. It codes for CASMIGLVGYEQYF.

This clone was detected only a few times. The CDR3 here is CASSFEGQGNSPLHF. The CDR3 bases are TGTGCCAGCAGCTTCGAGGGACAGGGCAATTCACCCCTCCACTTT. This chain connects TRBV5-4 to TRBJ1-6; 9 nucleotides match TRBD1. The germline gives CDR1 SGHNT, CDR2 YYREEE (reference sequence). The CDR3 runs 15 residues. Trimming at V came to 2 bases and at J to 7 bases, leaving 4 bases not matched to a gene.

The V call is TRBV6-6, the J call TRBJ1-5; D not certain. This CDR3 comprises 14 residues. The germline V and J ends were trimmed by 2 bases and 4 bases, with 9 bases remaining between them. Germline V gives CDR1 MNHNY, CDR2 SVGAGI (reference sequence). CDR3 sequence (DNA): TGTGCCAGCAGTTACGGGCCACCTAATCAGCCCCAGCATTTT. It translates to CASSYGPPNQPQHF.

V and J are TRBV14 and TRBJ1-4; D uncertain. This CDR3 has 12 residues. Per the germline V gene, CDR1 is SGHDN and CDR2 is FVKESK. The V end lost 1 base, the J end lost 14 bases, and 11 bases lay between the germline ends. CDR3 in amino acids: CASSQAGLGLFF. Written as DNA, the CDR3 is TGTGCCAGCAGCCAAGCGGGTCTTGGGCTGTTTTTT.

The V gene is TRBV5-5, the J gene TRBJ1-5, with 8 bases matching TRBD1. V dropped 4 bases and J dropped 7; count of bases not matched to a gene: 7. The CDR3 consists of 14 residues. Germline lookup yields CDR1 SGHKS and CDR2 YYEKEE (reference sequence). The CDR3 here is CASSPGQGAQPQHF. Written as DNA, the CDR3 is TGTGCCAGCAGCCCTGGACAGGGCGCGCAGCCCCAGCATTTT.

The chain uses TRBV30 and TRBJ1-6; the D is unclear. This CDR3 region has 15 residues. V was cut by 4 bases and J by 0 bases, with 10 bases left in between. Per germline, CDR1 GTSNPN and CDR2 SVGIG (reference sequence). The CDR3 here is CAWTLAGSYNSPLHF. The CDR3 DNA reads TGTGCCTGGACCCTCGCCGGCTCCTATAATTCACCCCTCCACTTT.

The table lists this clone with a count of one. The J gene is TRBJ1-1, the V gene TRBV9, with 8 bases aligning to TRBD1. The V gene end was trimmed by 5 bases and the J gene end by 6 bases; junction bases not matched to a gene: 9. CDR1 and CDR2 from the germline V gene are SGDLS and YYNGEE. The CDR3 length is 14 residues. CDR3 region: CASSRTGPGAEAFF. The CDR3 nucleotides read TGTGCCAGCAGTCGGACAGGGCCGGGGGCTGAAGCTTTCTTT. Full variable domain (missing parts from reference TRBV9 and TRBJ1-1): DSGVTQTPKHLITATGQRVTLRCSPRSGDLSVYWYQQSLDQGLQFLIQYYNGEERAKGNILERFSAQQFPDLHSELNLSSLELGDSALYFCASSRTGPGAEAFFGQGTRLTVV.

The chain uses TRBV7-3 and TRBJ2-5; the match to TRBD2 covers 7 bases. V trimming: 6 bases; J trimming: 5 bases; junction bases outside the gene matches: 18. The CDR3 sequence is 17 residues long. Germline V lookup: CDR1 SGHTA, CDR2 FQGTGA. Here the CDR3 DNA reads TGTGCCAGCAGGAAAAGGGAGGGAAGCAGGGACGGCGAGACCCAGTACTTC. Its translation is CASRKREGSRDGETQYF.

J is TRBJ1-2 and V is TRBV5-8; 8 nucleotides line up with TRBD1. The CDR3 is 12 residues long. V lost 4 bases, J lost 7 bases, and 3 bases stayed unmatched. Germline values: CDR1 SGHTS, CDR2 YDEGEE. The CDR3 coding sequence is TGTGCCAGCAGCCGCACAGGGGGTGGCTACACCTTC. Translating gives CASSRTGGGYTF.

The J gene is TRBJ2-3, the V gene TRBV7-3; a possible D gene is TRBD1 (6 bases). Germline-derived CDR1 and CDR2 are SGHTA and FQGTGA. The CDR3 totals 16 residues. Trimming removed 0 bases from V and 2 bases from J, with 12 bases in between. This CDR3 reads CASSLTPRQATDTQYF. The CDR3 bases are TGTGCCAGCAGCTTAACCCCGAGACAGGCCACAGATACGCAGTATTTT. The variable domain in full, completed from reference TRBV7-3 and TRBJ2-3, reads GAGVSQTPSNKVTEKGKYVELRCDPISGHTALYWYRQSLGQGPEFLIYFQGTGAADDSGLPNDRFFAVRPEGSVSTLKIQRTERGDSAVYLCASSLTPRQATDTQYFGPGTRLTVL.

The gene calls are TRBV9 and TRBJ2-3; 7 positions agree with TRBD2. Germline V gene data show CDR1 as SGDLS and CDR2 as YYNGEE. The CDR3 totals 16 residues. Unmatched junction bases numbered 6, after V lost 0 bases and J lost 2 bases. DNA of the CDR3: TGTGCCAGCAGCGTAGGTGGGGGGGAATACACAGATACGCAGTATTTT. It translates to CASSVGGGEYTDTQYF.

The genes are TRBV25-1 and TRBJ2-7; 7 bases are a match to TRBD2. The CDR3 is 14 amino acids. The germline V gene encodes CDR1 MGHDK and CDR2 SYGVNS. V lost 3 bases, J lost 6 bases, and 8 bases stayed unmatched. The CDR3: CASSDGTSGGEQYF. The CDR3 DNA sequence: TGTGCCAGCAGTGATGGGACGTCGGGGGGCGAGCAGTACTTC.

This chain joins TRBV2 and TRBJ1-2; TRBD1 matches at 7 bases. The CDR3 spans 14 residues. The trim removed 5 bases at V and 2 bases at J, leaving 5 bases unmatched. Germline values: CDR1 SNHLY, CDR2 FYNNEI. Here the CDR3 reads CASSRWTGNYGYTF. In DNA, the CDR3 is TGTGCCAGCAGTCGTTGGACAGGAAACTATGGCTACACCTTC.

V and J are TRBV4-1 and TRBJ2-2; D may be TRBD2 (5 bases). V was trimmed by 1 base and J by 0 bases, leaving 9 bases between them. The germline CDR1 and CDR2 sequences are MGHRA and YSYEKL. CDR3 size: 16 residues. CDR3: CASSQVAAANTGELFF. CDR3 bases: TGCGCCAGCAGCCAAGTCGCAGCGGCGAACACCGGGGAGCTGTTTTTT.

The rearrangement uses TRBV6-6 and TRBJ1-1; TRBD1 matches 7 bases. The germline gives CDR1 MNHNY, CDR2 SVGAGI (reference sequence). V shed 6 bases and J 8 bases; nucleotides not matched to a gene: 6. This CDR3 is 12 amino acids long. CDR3 in DNA: TGTGCCAGCAGCTATACAGGGGAGGAAGCTTTCTTT. It translates to CASSYTGEEAFF.

This chain joins TRBV5-4 and TRBJ2-3; a weak D match, TRBD2 (7 bases). Germline V gene lookup returns CDR1 SGHNT and CDR2 YYREEE (reference sequence). The CDR3 loop spans 17 amino acids. V was pared by 4 bases and J by 6 bases, with 24 bases between. This chain's CDR3 is CASSIRRGGVLEDTQYF. CDR3 sequence (DNA): TGTGCCAGCAGCATCCGTAGGGGGGGGGTCCTCGAGGATACGCAGTATTTT. Looking up the rest from reference TRBV5-4 and TRBJ2-3 gives the full variable domain: ETGVTQSPTHLIKTRGQQVTLRCSSQSGHNTVSWYQQALGQGPQFIFQYYREEENGRGNFPPRFSGLQFPNYSSELNVNALELDDSALYLCASSIRRGGVLEDTQYFGPGTRLTVL.

This clone was detected once. The rearrangement joins TRBV5-1 to TRBJ2-1; the D gene is possibly TRBD2 (6 bases). CDR1 is SGHRS and CDR2 is YFSETQ in the germline V gene. This CDR3 has 17 amino acids. V was clipped by 5 bases and J by 4 bases, with 22 bases between them. This chain's CDR3 is CASSWAAAGRIYNEQFF. The CDR3, as DNA: TGCGCCAGCAGTTGGGCAGCGGCGGGGAGAATATACAATGAGCAGTTCTTC.

This chain connects TRBV19 to TRBJ1-3; TRBD1 agrees at 10 bases. The CDR3 spans 15 residues. Germline CDR1 is LNHDA and CDR2 is SQIVND (reference sequence). V shed 9 bases, J shed 4 bases, and the junction held 9 bases outside the gene matches. CDR3 residues: CASLAGGQGGNTIYF. The CDR3 bases are TGTGCCAGCCTCGCCGGGGGACAGGGGGGAAACACCATATATTTT.

V and J are TRBV4-2 and TRBJ2-1; perhaps TRBD2 as D (6 bases). Trimming stripped 0 bases from V and 3 bases from J, with 12 bases between. The CDR3 has 16 amino acids. CDR1 and CDR2 (germline): LGHNA, YNFKEQ. The CDR3 DNA is TGTGCCAGCAGCCAAGAACCGGGGGTCAACTACAATGAGCAGTTCTTC. Translated, it gives CASSQEPGVNYNEQFF.

The J gene is TRBJ1-1, the V gene TRBV10-3, with TRBD1 matching 7 bases. Germline CDR1 is ENHRY and CDR2 is SYGVKD. With V trimmed by 3 bases and J by 1 base, 8 bases remained unmatched. This CDR3 is built from 16 residues. CDR3 nucleotide sequence: TGTGCCATCAGTGAAGAGACAGGGATTGGGAACACTGAAGCTTTCTTT. Protein product: CAISEETGIGNTEAFF.